Following are 16 T cell receptor beta chains from one sample sequenced in a study of blood T cell repertoires in COVID-19. Profiling relied on immunoSEQ multiplex PCR, and the TCRdb table lists in-frame clones only, not all of them. This sample has some 100,000 clones; 81% occur once, and the top ten carry approximately 23%. Input material: peripheral blood. Receptors were obtained from a man aged 80 or over with active or convalescent COVID-19.

The chain carries TRBV5-1 and TRBJ1-3; a weak D match, TRBD1 (5 bases). Trimming pared 0 bases from V and 4 bases from J, leaving 8 bases between. The CDR3 consists of 14 residues. CDR1 is SGHRS and CDR2 is YFSETQ in the germline V gene. The CDR3 nucleotides are TGCGCCAGCAGCTTGGAGGGGCTCGGAAACACCATATATTTT. It specifies CASSLEGLGNTIYF.

In DNA form, the CDR3 reads TGTGCCAGCAGCCCAGGGGGCACTAACTATGGCTACACCTTC. It encodes CASSPGGTNYGYTF. The V call is TRBV6-5, the J call TRBJ1-2; 8 bases map to TRBD1. V shed 6 bases and J 0 bases; nucleotides not matched to a gene: 3. There are 14 residues in the CDR3. CDR1 and CDR2 (germline): MNHEY, SVGAGI.

The CDR3 here is CASSSDPRRNEKLFF. CDR3 nucleotides: TGTGCCAGCAGCTCAGACCCCCGGCGGAATGAAAAACTGTTTTTT. This chain connects TRBV7-2 to TRBJ1-4, with unresolved D. The CDR3 is 15 residues long. V lost 4 bases to trimming and J lost 5 bases, with 14 bases between them. Germline V gives CDR1 SGHTA, CDR2 FQGNSA.

The chain links TRBV12-3 or TRBV12-4 to TRBJ2-1, with D possibly being TRBD1 (5 bases). The CDR3 consists of 13 residues. With 5 bases removed from V and 4 bases from J, the gap between germline ends came to 9 bases. CDR3 DNA: TGTGCCAGCAGTACCCAGGGATACAATGAGCAGTTCTTC. Encoded protein: CASSTQGYNEQFF.

This chain connects TRBV19 to TRBJ2-7, with 11 bases that match TRBD1. The germline V gene has CDR1 LNHDA and CDR2 SQIVND (reference sequence). There are 12 residues in the CDR3. V lost 7 bases to trimming and J lost 7 bases; unmatched junction nucleotides: 3. The CDR3 protein is CASTGTGGEQYF. CDR3 bases: TGTGCCAGTACCGGGACAGGGGGGGAGCAGTACTTC.

This clone turned up a few times. The chain uses TRBV7-2 and TRBJ2-7, with 11 bases matching TRBD2. CDR1 is SGHTA and CDR2 is FQGNSA in the germline V gene. V dropped 5 bases and J dropped 12; count of bases not matched to a gene: 15. The CDR3 contains 15 residues. CDR3 loop: CASSPQTSGVSPTYF. CDR3 DNA sequence: TGTGCCAGCAGCCCACAGACTAGCGGGGTTAGTCCGACGTACTTC.

This clone was counted a single time. The J gene is TRBJ2-3, the V gene TRBV10-3; possible D gene TRBD2, 6 bases. Per germline, CDR1 ENHRY and CDR2 SYGVKD. The germline V and J ends were trimmed by 3 bases and 3 bases, with 13 bases remaining between them. This CDR3 is built from 15 residues. The CDR3 reads CAISDQAGGTDTQYF. CDR3 DNA: TGTGCCATCAGTGATCAGGCCGGGGGAACAGATACGCAGTATTTT.

The chain has TRBV30 and TRBJ1-4; 10 nucleotides agree with TRBD1. Germline lookup yields CDR1 GTSNPN and CDR2 SVGIG (reference sequence). The CDR3 contains 15 residues. V was pared by 2 bases and J by 8 bases, with 8 bases of the junction left unmatched. Here the CDR3 reads CAWSFRQGAREKLFF. The CDR3 DNA reads as TGTGCCTGGAGTTTTCGACAGGGGGCCAGGGAAAAACTGTTTTTT.

The chain employs TRBV10-3 and TRBJ1-1; 9 nucleotides match TRBD1. Germline CDR1 and CDR2: ENHRY and SYGVKD. The junction had 1 base not matched to a gene; V was cut back by 4 bases and J by 4 bases. This CDR3 has 13 residues. CDR3 in DNA: TGTGCCATCAGTGTGGACAGGGGCACTGAAGCTTTCTTT. Protein product: CAISVDRGTEAFF.

The V call is TRBV29-1, the J call TRBJ2-5, with a possible D match to TRBD2 (5 bases). This CDR3 spans 13 amino acids. Germline V gene sequence: CDR1 SQVTM, CDR2 ANQGSEA. Trimming took 4 bases from V and 5 from J, leaving 14 bases between them. The CDR3 region has the DNA TGCAGCGTTGTTGGTTCGGGGAGCGAGACCCAGTACTTC. Translating it yields CSVVGSGSETQYF. Variable domain in full (rest from reference TRBV29-1 and TRBJ2-5): SAVISQKPSRDICQRGTSLTIQCQVDSQVTMMFWYRQQPGQSLTLIATANQGSEATYESGFVIDKFPISRPNLTFSTLTVSNMSPEDSSIYLCSVVGSGSETQYFGPGTRLLVL.

This clone was seen once. This chain links TRBV6-5 with TRBJ1-1; 7 bases are a match to TRBD1. Per the germline V gene, CDR1 is MNHEY and CDR2 is SVGAGI. J lost 1 base, V lost 6 bases, and 5 bases had no gene match. This CDR3 spans 14 amino acids. CDR3 bases: TGTGCCAGCAGCCGTCAGGGGGAGAACACTGAAGCTTTCTTT. The encoded protein is CASSRQGENTEAFF.

The CDR3 spells CASSLRGGAGYSSYEQYF. The CDR3 nucleotides read TGTGCCAGCAGCTTAAGGGGGGGAGCGGGGTACAGCTCCTACGAGCAGTACTTC. J is TRBJ2-7 and V is TRBV7-8; possible D gene TRBD2, 7 bases. The CDR3 covers 18 residues. Trimming left V 2 bases short and J 0 bases short, with 20 bases between. CDR1 and CDR2 from the germline V gene are SGHVS and FQNEAQ.

The rearrangement joins TRBV27 to TRBJ2-3; perhaps TRBD2 as D (6 bases). This CDR3 has 15 residues. V gave up 9 bases and J gave up 0 bases, with 16 bases separating them. Germline CDR1 and CDR2: MNHEY and SMNVEV (reference sequence). The CDR3 region has the DNA TGTGCCAGGGGGGACTCCAATTCTAGCACAGATACGCAGTATTTT. Translation: CARGDSNSSTDTQYF.

V and J are TRBV7-6 and TRBJ2-5, with TRBD2 identical over 9 bases. Germline V lookup: CDR1 SGHVS, CDR2 FNYEAQ. There are 16 residues in the CDR3. The junction had 3 bases not matched to a gene; V was cut back by 0 bases and J by 1 base. Here the CDR3 reads CASSLASGGTQETQYF. Here the CDR3 DNA reads TGTGCCAGCAGCTTAGCGAGCGGGGGGACCCAAGAGACCCAGTACTTC. The whole variable domain, remainder taken from reference TRBV7-6 and TRBJ2-5, is GAGVSQSPRYKVTKRGQDVALRCDPISGHVSLYWYRQALGQGPEFLTYFNYEAQQDKSGLPNDRFSAERPEGSISTLTIQRTEQRDSAMYRCASSLASGGTQETQYFGPGTRLLVL.

V is TRBV7-8 and J is TRBJ1-1, with TRBD1 as a possible D gene (5 bases). Trimming cost V 5 bases and J 8 bases, with 15 bases left between them. From germline, CDR1 is SGHVS and CDR2 FQNEAQ. This CDR3 has 13 residues. CDR3 nucleotide sequence: TGTGCCAGCAGCCTTAGACAGAGTCGAGAAGCTTTCTTT. It codes for CASSLRQSREAFF.

The J gene is TRBJ2-1, the V gene TRBV2; no clear D gene. Germline V lookup: CDR1 SNHLY, CDR2 FYNNEI. The CDR3 spans 15 residues. V shed 3 bases and J shed 0 bases, with 9 bases lying between them. CDR3 residues: CASSDSRSSYNEQFF. In nucleotides, the CDR3 is TGTGCCAGCAGTGATTCTAGAAGCTCCTACAATGAGCAGTTCTTC.